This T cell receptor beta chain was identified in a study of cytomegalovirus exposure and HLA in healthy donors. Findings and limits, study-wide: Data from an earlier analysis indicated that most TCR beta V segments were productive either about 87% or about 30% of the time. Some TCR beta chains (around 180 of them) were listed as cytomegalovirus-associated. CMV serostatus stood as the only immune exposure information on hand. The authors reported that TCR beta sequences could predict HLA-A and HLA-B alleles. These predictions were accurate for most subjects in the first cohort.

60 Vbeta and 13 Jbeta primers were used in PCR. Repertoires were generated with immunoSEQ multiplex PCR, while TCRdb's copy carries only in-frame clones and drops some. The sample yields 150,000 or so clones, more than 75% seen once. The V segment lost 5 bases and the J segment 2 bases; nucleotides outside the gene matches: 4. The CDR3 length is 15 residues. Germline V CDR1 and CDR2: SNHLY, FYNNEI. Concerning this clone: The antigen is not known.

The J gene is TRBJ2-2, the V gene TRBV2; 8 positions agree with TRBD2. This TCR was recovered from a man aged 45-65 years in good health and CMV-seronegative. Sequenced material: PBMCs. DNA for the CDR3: TGTGCCAGCAGTTTCACTAGCGGAAACACCGGGGAGCTGTTTTTT. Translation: CASSFTSGNTGELFF. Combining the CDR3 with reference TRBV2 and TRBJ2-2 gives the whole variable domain EPEVTQTPSHQVTQMGQEVILRCVPISNHLYFYWYRQILGQKVEFLVSFYNNEISEKSEIFDDQFSVERPDGSNFTLKIRSTKLEDSAMYFCASSFTSGNTGELFFGEGSRLTVL.